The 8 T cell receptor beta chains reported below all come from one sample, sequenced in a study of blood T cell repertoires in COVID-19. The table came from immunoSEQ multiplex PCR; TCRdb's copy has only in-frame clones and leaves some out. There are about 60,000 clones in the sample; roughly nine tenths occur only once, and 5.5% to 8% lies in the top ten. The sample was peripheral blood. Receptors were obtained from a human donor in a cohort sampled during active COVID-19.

CDR3 sequence (DNA): TGTGCCAGCAGCGTATTCGCCAGGGACTCGGAGACCCAGTACTTC. Translated: CASSVFARDSETQYF. The rearrangement uses TRBV9 and TRBJ2-5; weak D call: TRBD2 (6 bases). Germline-derived CDR1 and CDR2 are SGDLS and YYNGEE. V lost 1 base to trimming and J lost 5 bases, with 15 bases between them. The CDR3 totals 15 residues.

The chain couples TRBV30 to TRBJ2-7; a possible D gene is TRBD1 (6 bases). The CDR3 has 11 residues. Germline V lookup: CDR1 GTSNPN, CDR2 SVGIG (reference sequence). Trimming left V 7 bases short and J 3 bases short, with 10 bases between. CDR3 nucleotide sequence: TGTGCCTACCCGGACAGCTACGAGCAGTACTTC. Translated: CAYPDSYEQYF. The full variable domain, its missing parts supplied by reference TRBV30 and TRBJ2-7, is SQTIHQWPATLVQPVGSPLSLECTVEGTSNPNLYWYRQAAGRGLQLLFYSVGIGQISSEVPQNLSASRPQDRQFILSSKKLLLSDSGFYLCAYPDSYEQYFGPGTRLTVT.

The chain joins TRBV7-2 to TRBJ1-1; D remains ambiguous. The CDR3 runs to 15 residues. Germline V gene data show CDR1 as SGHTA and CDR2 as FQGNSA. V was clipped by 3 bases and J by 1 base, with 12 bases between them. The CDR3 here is CASSFSGPRNTEAFF. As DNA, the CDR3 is TGTGCCAGCAGCTTTTCAGGCCCCAGGAACACTGAAGCTTTCTTT.

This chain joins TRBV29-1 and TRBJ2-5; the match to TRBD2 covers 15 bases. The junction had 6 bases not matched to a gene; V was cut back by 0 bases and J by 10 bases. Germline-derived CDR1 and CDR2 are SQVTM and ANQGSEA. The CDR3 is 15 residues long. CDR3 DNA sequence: TGCAGCGTTGAAGACGGCGGACTAGCGGGGGGGAGCCAGTACTTC. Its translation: CSVEDGGLAGGSQYF.

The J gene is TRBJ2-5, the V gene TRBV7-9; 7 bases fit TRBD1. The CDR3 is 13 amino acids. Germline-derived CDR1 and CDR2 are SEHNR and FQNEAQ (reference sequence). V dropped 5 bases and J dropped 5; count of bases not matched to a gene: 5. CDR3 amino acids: CASSPRQGETQYF. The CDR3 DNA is TGTGCCAGCAGCCCCCGACAGGGCGAGACCCAGTACTTC.

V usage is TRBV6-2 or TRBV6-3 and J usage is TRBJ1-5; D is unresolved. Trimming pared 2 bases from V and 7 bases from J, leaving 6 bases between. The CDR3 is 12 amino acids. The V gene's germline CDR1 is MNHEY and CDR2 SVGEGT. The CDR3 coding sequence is TGTGCCAGCAGTTACCCCCTACAGCCCCAGCATTTT. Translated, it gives CASSYPLQPQHF.

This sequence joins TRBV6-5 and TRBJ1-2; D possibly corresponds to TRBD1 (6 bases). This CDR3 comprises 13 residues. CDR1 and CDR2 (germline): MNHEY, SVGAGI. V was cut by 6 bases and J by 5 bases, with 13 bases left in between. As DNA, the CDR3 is TGTGCCAGCAGCCCGGGACACGCATATGGCTACACCTTC. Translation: CASSPGHAYGYTF.

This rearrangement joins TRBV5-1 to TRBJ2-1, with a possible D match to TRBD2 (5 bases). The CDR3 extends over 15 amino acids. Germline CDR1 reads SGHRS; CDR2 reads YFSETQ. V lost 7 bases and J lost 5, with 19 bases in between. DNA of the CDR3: TGCGCCAGCCGCCCCGGGCGGACTCTTAACAATGAGCAGTTCTTC. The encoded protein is CASRPGRTLNNEQFF.